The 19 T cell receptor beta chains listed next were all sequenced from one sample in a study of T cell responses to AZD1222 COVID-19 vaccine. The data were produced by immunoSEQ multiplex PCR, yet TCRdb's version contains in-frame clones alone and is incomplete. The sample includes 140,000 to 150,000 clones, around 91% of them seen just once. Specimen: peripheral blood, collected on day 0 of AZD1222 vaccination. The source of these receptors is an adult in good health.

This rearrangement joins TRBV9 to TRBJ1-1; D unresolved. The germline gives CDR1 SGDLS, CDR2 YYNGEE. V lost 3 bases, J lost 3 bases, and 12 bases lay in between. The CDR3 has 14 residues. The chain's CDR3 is CASSARGGDTEAFF. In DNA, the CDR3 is TGTGCCAGCAGCGCCCGGGGAGGAGACACTGAAGCTTTCTTT.

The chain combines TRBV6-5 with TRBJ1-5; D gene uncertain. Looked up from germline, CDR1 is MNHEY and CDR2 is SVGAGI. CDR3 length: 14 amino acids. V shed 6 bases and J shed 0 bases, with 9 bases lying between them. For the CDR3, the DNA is TGTGCCAGCAGGACCGCCCATAGCAATCAGCCCCAGCATTTT. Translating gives CASRTAHSNQPQHF.

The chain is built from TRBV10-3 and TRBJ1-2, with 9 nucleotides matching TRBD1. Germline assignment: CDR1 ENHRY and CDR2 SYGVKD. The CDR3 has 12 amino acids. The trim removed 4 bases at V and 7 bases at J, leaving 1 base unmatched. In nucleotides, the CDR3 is TGTGCCATCAGTGGGGACAGGGCTGGCTACACCTTC. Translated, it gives CAISGDRAGYTF.

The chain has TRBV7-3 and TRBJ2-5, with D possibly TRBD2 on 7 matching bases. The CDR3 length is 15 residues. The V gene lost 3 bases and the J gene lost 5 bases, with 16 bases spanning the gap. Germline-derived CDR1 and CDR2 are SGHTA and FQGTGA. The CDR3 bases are TGTGCCAGCAGCTTCCAGGCGGGGGCCTCGGAGACCCAGTACTTC. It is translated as CASSFQAGASETQYF. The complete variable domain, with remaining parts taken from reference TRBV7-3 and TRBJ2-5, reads GAGVSQTPSNKVTEKGKYVELRCDPISGHTALYWYRQSLGQGPEFLIYFQGTGAADDSGLPNDRFFAVRPEGSVSTLKIQRTERGDSAVYLCASSFQAGASETQYFGPGTRLLVL.

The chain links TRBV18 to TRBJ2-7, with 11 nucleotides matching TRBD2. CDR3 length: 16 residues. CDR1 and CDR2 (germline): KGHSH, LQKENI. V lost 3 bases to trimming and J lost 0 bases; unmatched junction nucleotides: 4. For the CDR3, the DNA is TGTGCCAGCTCACCCTCTAGCGGGAGGAGCTCCTACGAGCAGTACTTC. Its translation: CASSPSSGRSSYEQYF. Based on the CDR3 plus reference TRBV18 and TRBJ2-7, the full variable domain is NAGVMQNPRHLVRRRGQEARLRCSPMKGHSHVYWYRQLPEEGLKFMVYLQKENIIDESGMPKERFSAEFPKEGPSILRIQQVVRGDSAAYFCASSPSSGRSSYEQYFGPGTRLTVT.

CDR3 bases: TGTGCCAGCCGGGACAGGGTCACTGAAGCTTTCTTT. Protein: CASRDRVTEAFF. The chain employs TRBV28 and TRBJ1-1; 9 bases line up with TRBD1. V shed 8 bases, J shed 4 bases, and the junction held 2 bases outside the gene matches. The length of the CDR3 is 12 residues. Germline loops: CDR1 MDHEN, CDR2 SYDVKM.

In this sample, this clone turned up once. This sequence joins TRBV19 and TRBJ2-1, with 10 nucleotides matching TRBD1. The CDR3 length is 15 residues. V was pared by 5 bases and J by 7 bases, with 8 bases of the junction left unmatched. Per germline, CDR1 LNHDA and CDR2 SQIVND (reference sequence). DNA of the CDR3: TGTGCCAGTAGTGGCTGGACAGGGGGGTCGAATGAGCAGTTCTTC. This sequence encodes CASSGWTGGSNEQFF.

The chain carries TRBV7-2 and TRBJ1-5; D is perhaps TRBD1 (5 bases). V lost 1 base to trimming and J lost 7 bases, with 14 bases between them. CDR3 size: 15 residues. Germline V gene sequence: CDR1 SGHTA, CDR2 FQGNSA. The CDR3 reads CASSLGRGGGQPQHF. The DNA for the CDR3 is TGTGCCAGCAGCTTAGGAAGGGGAGGCGGACAGCCCCAGCATTTT.

The CDR3 coding sequence is TGTGCCAGCAGCTTATTTGGGGGGACGAACACCGGGGAGCTGTTTTTT. Translated, it gives CASSLFGGTNTGELFF. The chain recombines TRBV7-2 with TRBJ2-2; perhaps TRBD2 as D (6 bases). The V end lost 2 bases, the J end lost 0 bases, and 10 bases lay between the germline ends. Per the germline V gene, CDR1 is SGHTA and CDR2 is FQGNSA. This CDR3 spans 16 amino acids.

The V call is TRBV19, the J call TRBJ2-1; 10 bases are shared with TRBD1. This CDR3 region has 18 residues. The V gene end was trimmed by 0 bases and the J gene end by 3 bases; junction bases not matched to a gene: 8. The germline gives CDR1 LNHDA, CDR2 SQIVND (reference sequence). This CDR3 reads CASSIDRGQGGSYNEQFF. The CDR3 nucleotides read TGTGCCAGTAGTATAGACCGCGGACAGGGGGGCAGCTACAATGAGCAGTTCTTC.

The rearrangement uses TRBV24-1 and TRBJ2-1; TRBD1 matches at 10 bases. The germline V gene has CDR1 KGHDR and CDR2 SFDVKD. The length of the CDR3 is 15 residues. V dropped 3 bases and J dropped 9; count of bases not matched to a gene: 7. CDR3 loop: CATSDAGQGIREQFF. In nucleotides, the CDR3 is TGTGCCACCAGTGATGCGGGACAGGGGATTCGTGAGCAGTTCTTC.

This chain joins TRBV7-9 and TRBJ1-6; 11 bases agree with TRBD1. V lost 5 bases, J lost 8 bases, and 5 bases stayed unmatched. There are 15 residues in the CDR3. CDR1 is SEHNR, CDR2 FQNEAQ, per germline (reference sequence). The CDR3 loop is CASSPGTGGDSPLHF. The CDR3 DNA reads TGTGCCAGCAGCCCAGGGACAGGGGGAGATTCACCCCTCCACTTT.

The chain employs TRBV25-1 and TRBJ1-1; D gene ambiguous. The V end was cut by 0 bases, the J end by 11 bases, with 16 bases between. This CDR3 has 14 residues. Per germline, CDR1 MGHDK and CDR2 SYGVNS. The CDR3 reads CASSEYTSELAAFF. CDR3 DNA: TGTGCCAGCAGTGAATATACATCGGAGCTAGCGGCTTTCTTT.

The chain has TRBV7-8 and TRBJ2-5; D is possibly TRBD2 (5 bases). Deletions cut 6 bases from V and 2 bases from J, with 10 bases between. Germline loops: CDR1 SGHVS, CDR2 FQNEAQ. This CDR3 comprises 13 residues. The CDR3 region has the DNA TGTGCCAGCAGTTCGTCGGGACAAGAGACCCAGTACTTC. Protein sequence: CASSSSGQETQYF.

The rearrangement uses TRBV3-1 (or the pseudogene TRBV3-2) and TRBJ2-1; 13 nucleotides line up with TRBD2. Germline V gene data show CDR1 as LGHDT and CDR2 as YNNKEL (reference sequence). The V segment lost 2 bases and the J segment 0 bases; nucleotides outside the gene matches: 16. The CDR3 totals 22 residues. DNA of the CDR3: TGTGCCAGCAGCCAATCCCGGCCTACTAGCGGGAGGGAGCGGGCCTCCTACAATGAGCAGTTCTTC. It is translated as CASSQSRPTSGRERASYNEQFF.

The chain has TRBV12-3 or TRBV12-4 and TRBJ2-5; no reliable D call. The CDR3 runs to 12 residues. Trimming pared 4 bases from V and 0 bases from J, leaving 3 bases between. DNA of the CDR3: TGTGCCAGCAGTTCGTACCAAGAGACCCAGTACTTC. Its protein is CASSSYQETQYF.

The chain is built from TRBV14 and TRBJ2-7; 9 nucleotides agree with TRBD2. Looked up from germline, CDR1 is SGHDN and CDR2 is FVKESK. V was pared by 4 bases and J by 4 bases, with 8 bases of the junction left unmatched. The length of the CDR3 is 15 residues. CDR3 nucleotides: TGTGCCAGCAGCCGAAATTTAGCGGGGGATTACGAGCAGTACTTC. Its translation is CASSRNLAGDYEQYF. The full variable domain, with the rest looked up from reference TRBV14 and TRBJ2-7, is EAGVTQFPSHSVIEKGQTVTLRCDPISGHDNLYWYRRVMGKEIKFLLHFVKESKQDESGMPNNRFLAERTGGTYSTLKVQPAELEDSGVYFCASSRNLAGDYEQYFGPGTRLTVT.

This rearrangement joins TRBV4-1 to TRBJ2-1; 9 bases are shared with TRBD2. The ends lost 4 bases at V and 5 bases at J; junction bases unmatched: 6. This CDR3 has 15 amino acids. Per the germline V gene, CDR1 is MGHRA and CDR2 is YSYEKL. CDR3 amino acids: CASSPAPSGNNEQFF. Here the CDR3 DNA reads TGCGCCAGCAGCCCGGCGCCTAGCGGGAACAATGAGCAGTTCTTC.

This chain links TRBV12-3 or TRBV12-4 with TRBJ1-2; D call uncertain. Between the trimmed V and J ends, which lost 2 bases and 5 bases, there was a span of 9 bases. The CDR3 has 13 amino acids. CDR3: CASSLNLPYGYTF. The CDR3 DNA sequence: TGTGCCAGCAGTTTAAACCTACCATATGGCTACACCTTC.